This note documents a single T cell receptor beta chain sequence. Per the original methods: Amplification with reference gene primers provided the estimates of nucleated cell counts. Libraries were prepared by immunoSEQ multiplex PCR; TCRdb keeps only in-frame clonotypes and omits some of them. That table furnishes V, J and clone size, whereas the DNA furnished D and trimming. The data show roughly 100,000 clones, roughly 89% seen once. The data were obtained in a study of blood T cell repertoires in COVID-19. Study information: The study drew acute and convalescent COVID-19 samples from the United States, Italy and Spain.

The sequenced sample consisted of peripheral blood. The clonotype was recovered from a woman in her 70s with acute or convalescent COVID-19.

DNA of the CDR3: TGTGCCACCATGGGACTAGCGGGGAACAATGAGCAGTTCTTC. Residues: CATMGLAGNNEQFF. The chain is built from TRBV24-1 and TRBJ2-1; the match to TRBD2 covers 13 bases. The CDR3 extends over 14 amino acids. The V gene end was trimmed by 8 bases and the J gene end by 5 bases; junction bases not matched to a gene: 2. CDR1 KGHDR and CDR2 SFDVKD come from the germline V gene.